The 14 T cell receptor beta chains given below trace back to one sample, sequenced in a study of T cells in Graves' hyperthyroidism and ophthalmopathy. Amplified regions were TCR beta CDR3 sequences from RNA transcripts. With the HTBI primer set, the TCR CDR3 went through a first round of RT-PCR. TCRdb itself ran the multiplex PCR reads through MiXCR, one entry per CDR3 protein. The table shows nearly 250,000 distinct CDR3 sequences, with about a sixth occurring only once. Material: blood. Receptors were obtained from a woman younger than 30 with Graves' ophthalmopathy.

In its sample, this clonotype was seen many times. An end of the junction does not agree with germline; a read error may underlie this. The rearrangement joins TRBV7-7 to TRBJ2-5, with D unresolved. Germline-derived CDR1 and CDR2 are SSHAT and FNYEAQ (reference sequence). The CDR3 totals 13 residues. The CDR3 here is CASSYQVGETQYF. Here the CDR3 DNA reads TGTGCTAGCAGCTACCAGGTCGGGGAGACCCAGTACTTC.

In this sample, this clonotype turned up many times. The V gene is TRBV11-3, the J gene TRBJ2-2; possible D gene TRBD1, 6 bases. The germline V gene has CDR1 SGHNT and CDR2 YENEEA. The CDR3 is 14 amino acids. The V gene lost 5 bases and the J gene lost 6 bases, with 13 bases spanning the gap. CDR3 residues: CASSPVQGSGELFF. For the CDR3, the DNA is TGTGCCAGCAGCCCGGTACAGGGTTCCGGGGAGCTGTTTTTT.

This clonotype was seen many times. This chain connects TRBV19 to TRBJ2-5; TRBD2 might be the D (5 bases). Germline V lookup: CDR1 LNHDA, CDR2 SQIVND (reference sequence). V lost 7 bases, J lost 7 bases, and 19 bases lay in between. This CDR3 has 14 amino acids. The DNA for the CDR3 is TGTGCCAGTACCCAACGGGGTACCGACCGGACCCAGTACTTC. It is translated as CASTQRGTDRTQYF.

This clonotype was found a few times. The rearrangement joins TRBV19 to TRBJ1-5; a possible D gene is TRBD1 (5 bases). CDR3 size: 13 residues. With 5 bases removed from V and 4 bases from J, the gap between germline ends came to 9 bases. In germline, CDR1 is LNHDA, CDR2 SQIVND (reference sequence). The CDR3 region is CASSPTENQPQHF. The CDR3 DNA sequence: TGTGCCAGTAGTCCGACAGAGAATCAGCCCCAGCATTTT.

This chain links TRBV6-1 with TRBJ2-7; D is possibly TRBD1 (5 bases). V was clipped by 0 bases and J by 4 bases, with 10 bases between them. Per germline, CDR1 MNHNS and CDR2 SASEGT. The CDR3 is 14 amino acids. The CDR3 sequence is CASSEAVGQYEQYF. CDR3 DNA: TGTGCCAGCAGTGAAGCGGTGGGGCAGTACGAGCAGTACTTC.

This chain uses TRBV20-1 with TRBJ1-2, with 7 bases aligning to TRBD1. Germline-derived CDR1 and CDR2 are DFQATT and SNEGSKA (reference sequence). This CDR3 is built from 13 residues. V lost 4 bases, J lost 7 bases, and 9 bases stayed unmatched. The CDR3, as DNA: TGCAGTGCTACGAACCAGGGGGAGGGTGGCTACACCTTC. It specifies CSATNQGEGGYTF.

In this sample, this clonotype turned up many times. The rearrangement joins TRBV5-1 to TRBJ2-3; 9 nucleotides line up with TRBD2. This CDR3 contains 14 residues. Germline CDR1 reads SGHRS; CDR2 reads YFSETQ. The ends lost 0 bases at V and 11 bases at J; junction bases unmatched: 7. The CDR3 loop is CASSLDPRGGGQYF. CDR3 DNA: TGCGCCAGCAGCTTGGACCCGCGGGGGGGCGGGCAGTATTTT.

This clonotype was observed many times. V usage is TRBV5-6 and J usage is TRBJ1-1, with D maybe TRBD1 (5 bases). CDR3 length: 15 residues. Trimming took 4 bases from V and 0 from J, leaving 13 bases between them. Germline V gives CDR1 SGHDT, CDR2 YYEEEE. As DNA, the CDR3 is TGTGCCAGCAGCGGGAGACAGCTGATGAACACTGAAGCTTTCTTT. It codes for CASSGRQLMNTEAFF.

This clonotype was detected ten times or more. The rearrangement links TRBV20-1 to TRBJ1-1; 8 bases match TRBD1. Germline V gene data show CDR1 as DFQATT and CDR2 as SNEGSKA (reference sequence). The length of the CDR3 is 14 residues. The trim removed 2 bases at V and 5 bases at J, leaving 7 bases unmatched. The CDR3 DNA reads as TGCAGTGCTAGACAGGGGGCTATCGGGACTGAAGCTTTCTTT. Translation: CSARQGAIGTEAFF.

This clonotype occurred many times. This rearrangement joins TRBV11-2 to TRBJ2-1; 14 nucleotides align to TRBD2. The CDR3 runs to 15 residues. The germline V gene encodes CDR1 SGHAT and CDR2 FQNNGV. The V segment lost 5 bases and the J segment 8 bases; nucleotides outside the gene matches: 5. The CDR3 bases are TGTGCCAGCAGCGGGGGGACTAGCGGGAGTGATGAGCAGTTCTTC. Its protein is CASSGGTSGSDEQFF.

This clonotype was seen many times. Here the CDR3 reads CASSLKGAWEQYF. The DNA of the CDR3 is TGTGCCAGCAGCTTAAAGGGGGCCTGGGAGCAGTACTTC. The V call is TRBV7-6, the J call TRBJ2-7; 7 positions agree with TRBD1. V dropped 2 bases and J dropped 7; count of bases not matched to a gene: 5. The CDR3 has 13 residues. Germline V lookup: CDR1 SGHVS, CDR2 FNYEAQ.

The chain employs TRBV20-1 and TRBJ2-6; TRBD2 matches 9 bases. Germline V CDR1 and CDR2: DFQATT, SNEGSKA (reference sequence). The CDR3 covers 22 residues. Unmatched junction bases numbered 18, after V lost 0 bases and J lost 0 bases. This CDR3 reads CSARDFGLSGGRSSSGANVLTF. For the CDR3, the DNA is TGCAGTGCTAGAGATTTTGGGCTGAGCGGGGGGCGTTCAAGCTCTGGGGCCAACGTCCTGACTTTC.

Comments on this clonotype: A much more abundant neighbour one base away suggests this may be a read error. This chain joins TRBV10-3 and TRBJ1-1; maybe TRBD1 (5 bases). CDR1 ENHRY and CDR2 SYGVKD come from the germline V gene. The CDR3 sequence is 14 residues long. The DNA for the CDR3 is TGTACCATCAGAACTACAGGTCTGAACACTGAAGCTTTCTTT. This sequence encodes CTIRTTGLNTEAFF.

This chain links TRBV9 with TRBJ2-2, with D unresolved. CDR1 is SGDLS and CDR2 is YYNGEE in the germline V gene. V lost 0 bases and J lost 0, with 6 bases in between. The CDR3 is made up of 15 amino acids. Here the CDR3 DNA reads TGTGCCAGCAGCGTAGAGGCAGCGAACACCGGGGAGCTGTTTTTT. Its translation: CASSVEAANTGELFF.